These 28 T cell receptor beta chains came from one sample sequenced in a study of T cell repertoires in cytomegalovirus infection. These receptors have no known antigen. TCRdb called the reads again in MiXCR, with one record for every CDR3 protein. The table shows some 920,000 distinct CDR3 sequences, with roughly 30% occurring only once. The specimen comprised cultured CD8+ T cells from PBMCs, sampled from culture after CMV antigen stimulation. The receptor set was obtained from a human donor in good health (CMV status not recorded). Some clones in this sample may be carry-over from other donors' samples.

Comments on this clonotype: Its ends do not fully match the called genes, so a read error is possible. The chain is built from TRBV5-1 and TRBJ2-2, with TRBD1 matching over 7 bases. The CDR3 spans 14 residues. Germline lookup yields CDR1 SGHRS and CDR2 YFSETQ. Written as DNA, the CDR3 is TGCGCCAGCAGCTTGGGACAGGGACCCGGGGAGCGGTTTTTT. It is translated as CASSLGQGPGERFF. Full variable domain (outside the CDR3, taken from reference TRBV5-1 and TRBJ2-2): KAGVTQTPRYLIKTRGQQVTLSCSPISGHRSVSWYQQTPGQGLQFLFEYFSETQRNKGNFPGRFSGRQFSNSRSEMNVSTLELGDSALYLCASSLGQGPGERFFGEGSRLTVL.

V is TRBV12-3 or TRBV12-4 and J is TRBJ2-6, with TRBD1 matching 10 bases. This CDR3 spans 17 amino acids. The trim removed 5 bases at V and 0 bases at J, leaving 4 bases unmatched. CDR3 residues: CASSGTGAHSGANVLTF. CDR3 in DNA: TGTGCCAGCAGTGGGACAGGGGCACACTCTGGGGCCAACGTCCTGACTTTC.

This clonotype was detected a few times. The V gene is TRBV7-3, the J gene TRBJ1-1; the D gene is possibly TRBD1 (6 bases). CDR1 is SGHTA, CDR2 FQGTGA, per germline. Trimming removed 2 bases at V and 1 base at J, with 11 bases between. This CDR3 comprises 15 residues. As DNA, the CDR3 is TGTGCCAGCAGCTTAGTCTGGGGGCAGAACACTGAAGCTTTCTTT. Its translation: CASSLVWGQNTEAFF.

V is TRBV27 and J is TRBJ2-3; D gene unclear. Trimming stripped 5 bases from V and 0 bases from J, with 12 bases between. The CDR3 covers 15 residues. Germline CDR1 reads MNHEY; CDR2 reads SMNVEV (reference sequence). CDR3 sequence: CASSPWFTSTDTQYF. For the CDR3, the DNA is TGTGCCAGCAGTCCCTGGTTCACTAGCACAGATACGCAGTATTTT.

The sample holds a few counts of this clonotype. V is TRBV12-3 or TRBV12-4 and J is TRBJ2-2; no clear D gene. The CDR3 loop spans 12 amino acids. CDR3: CGSSFGDWELFF. The CDR3 DNA sequence: TGTGGATCCAGTTTTGGAGATTGGGAGCTGTTTTTT.

V gene TRBV24-1 combines with J gene TRBJ2-2; TRBD1 agrees at 9 bases. In germline, CDR1 is KGHDR, CDR2 SFDVKD. Trimming at V came to 3 bases and at J to 6 bases, leaving 7 bases not matched to a gene. The CDR3 loop spans 16 amino acids. This CDR3 reads CATSDLYRGQAGELFF. CDR3 sequence (DNA): TGTGCCACCAGTGATCTCTACAGGGGGCAGGCCGGGGAGCTGTTTTTT.

The V and J genes are TRBV27 and TRBJ1-4, with 7 bases lining up with TRBD1. Per the germline V gene, CDR1 is MNHEY and CDR2 is SMNVEV (reference sequence). This CDR3 is built from 13 residues. Trimming at V came to 1 base and at J to 7 bases, leaving 0 bases not matched to a gene. This CDR3 is CASSLYRGEKLFF. The CDR3 DNA reads as TGTGCCAGCAGTTTATACAGGGGTGAAAAACTGTTTTTT. The whole variable domain, remainder taken from reference TRBV27 and TRBJ1-4, is EAQVTQNPRYLITVTGKKLTVTCSQNMNHEYMSWYRQDPGLGLRQIYYSMNVEVTDKGDVPEGYKVSRKEKRNFPLILESPSPNQTSLYFCASSLYRGEKLFFGSGTQLSVL.

The rearrangement uses TRBV5-5 and TRBJ1-5; perhaps TRBD1 as D (6 bases). CDR1 and CDR2 (germline): SGHKS, YYEKEE (reference sequence). The CDR3 contains 14 residues. Trimming removed 2 bases at V and 5 bases at J, with 11 bases between. CDR3 loop: CASSFRDNHQPQHF. The CDR3 DNA reads TGTGCCAGCAGCTTCCGGGACAACCATCAGCCCCAGCATTTT.

This clonotype was detected many times. The gene calls are TRBV7-2 and TRBJ1-2, with 7 bases fitting TRBD1. This CDR3 comprises 16 residues. Germline assignment: CDR1 SGHTA and CDR2 FQGNSA. Trimming removed 5 bases from V and 0 bases from J; junction bases left unmatched: 9. This CDR3 is CASSIGTAVANYGYTF. The CDR3 nucleotides read TGTGCCAGCAGCATAGGGACAGCCGTTGCTAACTATGGCTACACCTTC.

This clonotype was recorded at least ten times. The CDR3 DNA reads as TGTGCCAGCAGCTTAGGACAGGGGGCCCCATCCTACGAGCAGTACGTC. Translated: CASSLGQGAPSYEQYV. The gene calls are TRBV7-2 and TRBJ2-7; TRBD1 matches at 10 bases. The ends lost 1 base at V and 1 base at J; junction bases unmatched: 4. Germline V lookup: CDR1 SGHTA, CDR2 FQGNSA. CDR3 length equals 16 residues.

This clonotype was seen only a few times. The CDR3 loop is CASSVSRGYEQYF. CDR3 DNA sequence: TGTGCCAGCAGTGTTAGCAGGGGGTACGAGCAGTACTTC. This chain connects TRBV2 to TRBJ2-7, with TRBD1 matching 7 bases. V lost 4 bases, J lost 4 bases, and 4 bases stayed unmatched. Germline lookup yields CDR1 SNHLY and CDR2 FYNNEI. The CDR3 is 13 residues long.

V gene TRBV4-1 combines with J gene TRBJ2-3; 7 bases agree with TRBD2. The CDR3 is 15 residues long. Germline V gene sequence: CDR1 MGHRA, CDR2 YSYEKL. Trimming cost V 1 base and J 6 bases; bases outside gene matches: 7. The CDR3 DNA sequence: TGCGCCAGCAGCCAAGGTGGGGGGGAAGGTGATACGCAGTATTTT. The encoded protein is CASSQGGGEGDTQYF.

This clonotype showed up just a few times. This chain connects TRBV20-1 to TRBJ2-4; tentatively, D is TRBD1 (8 bases). CDR1 DFQATT and CDR2 SNEGSKA come from the germline V gene (reference sequence). Trimming cost V 4 bases and J 6 bases, with 16 bases left between them. The CDR3 loop spans 14 amino acids. Here the CDR3 reads CSAKRGDRRNIQYF. CDR3 nucleotides: TGCAGTGCTAAACGGGGGGACAGGAGAAACATTCAGTACTTC.

This clonotype came up a few times. The genes are TRBV27 and TRBJ2-5; no reliable D call. Trimming stripped 3 bases from V and 5 bases from J, with 13 bases between. Looked up from germline, CDR1 is MNHEY and CDR2 is SMNVEV (reference sequence). The CDR3 extends over 14 amino acids. The CDR3 nucleotides are TGTGCCAGCAGTTTGTCGGACCTCCGGGAGACCCAGTACTTC. The encoded protein is CASSLSDLRETQYF.

This chain uses TRBV11-2 with TRBJ1-1, with a possible D match to TRBD1 (6 bases). V was shortened by 9 bases and J by 3 bases, with 17 bases between the two germline ends. The CDR3 loop spans 14 amino acids. Per the germline V gene, CDR1 is SGHAT and CDR2 is FQNNGV. For the CDR3, the DNA is TGTGCCAGTTTACCTTGGGGGCGAGACACTGAAGCTTTCTTT. Amino acids: CASLPWGRDTEAFF.

The chain links TRBV6-1 to TRBJ2-3; 7 nucleotides match TRBD2. The CDR3 contains 14 residues. J lost 0 bases, V lost 8 bases, and 5 bases had no gene match. Germline CDR1 reads MNHNS; CDR2 reads SASEGT. CDR3 sequence: CASLRLASTDTQYF. CDR3 bases: TGTGCCAGCCTAAGACTAGCAAGCACAGATACGCAGTATTTT.

At least ten counts were recorded for this clonotype. The chain is built from TRBV2 and TRBJ2-7; D is possibly TRBD1 (6 bases). This CDR3 is built from 10 residues. The V end lost 9 bases, the J end lost 4 bases, and 7 bases lay between the germline ends. The germline CDR1 and CDR2 sequences are SNHLY and FYNNEI. CDR3 sequence: CASQGYEQYF. For the CDR3, the DNA is TGTGCCAGTCAGGGGTACGAGCAGTACTTC.

The chain links TRBV20-1 to TRBJ2-1, with 8 nucleotides matching TRBD1. With 0 bases clipped from V and 5 bases from J, the junction kept 9 bases outside the gene matches. The germline V gene encodes CDR1 DFQATT and CDR2 SNEGSKA (reference sequence). The CDR3 has 16 amino acids. CDR3 nucleotides: TGCAGTGCTAGAGATCCAGACAGGGGTCGACACAATGAGCAGTTCTTC. Translated, it gives CSARDPDRGRHNEQFF.

The chain joins TRBV12-3 or TRBV12-4 to TRBJ1-1; 7 bases match TRBD1. The CDR3 length is 11 residues. J gave up 10 bases and V 6 bases, and 5 bases lay outside the gene matches. CDR3 in DNA: TGTGCCAGCAGAACAGGGGCGTTAGCTTTCTTT. Translated, it gives CASRTGALAFF.

This clonotype was found a few times. The J gene is TRBJ2-1, the V gene TRBV7-9, with 7 nucleotides matching TRBD2. Trimming at V came to 4 bases and at J to 4 bases, leaving 10 bases not matched to a gene. CDR1 is SEHNR, CDR2 FQNEAQ, per germline (reference sequence). The CDR3 extends over 16 amino acids. The CDR3 protein is CASSSWGGGPYNEQFF. The CDR3, as DNA: TGTGCCAGCAGCTCATGGGGGGGGGGACCTTACAATGAGCAGTTCTTC.

CDR3 region: CASSLGLGGGPNYGYTF. Here the CDR3 DNA reads TGTGCCAGCAGCTTGGGCCTGGGGGGAGGACCTAACTATGGCTACACCTTC. This chain joins TRBV27 and TRBJ1-2, with D maybe TRBD1 (5 bases). Germline CDR1 MNHEY, CDR2 SMNVEV (reference sequence). The V end was cut by 6 bases, the J end by 0 bases, with 20 bases between. This CDR3 is built from 17 residues.

V usage is TRBV7-6 and J usage is TRBJ2-3; D not certain. This CDR3 contains 13 residues. V lost 2 bases, J lost 4 bases, and 7 bases lay in between. Per germline, CDR1 SGHVS and CDR2 FNYEAQ. CDR3 loop: CASSLKAPDTQYF. DNA of the CDR3: TGTGCCAGCAGCTTAAAAGCCCCAGATACGCAGTATTTT.

This clonotype has more than one count but fewer than ten. The chain links TRBV12-3 or TRBV12-4 to TRBJ2-7; no clear D gene. Trimming removed 3 bases from V and 1 base from J, with 7 bases in between. The length of the CDR3 is 13 residues. The CDR3 nucleotides read TGTGCCAGCAGTTTCGACGGATCCTACGAGCAGTACGTC. It codes for CASSFDGSYEQYV.

This clonotype was recorded a few times. This chain links TRBV19 with TRBJ2-7; no firm D call. CDR1 is LNHDA, CDR2 SQIVND, per germline (reference sequence). This CDR3 comprises 12 residues. V gave up 3 bases and J gave up 3 bases, with 6 bases separating them. In DNA, the CDR3 is TGTGCCAGTAGTATGGGTAACTACGAGCAGTACTTC. Its translation: CASSMGNYEQYF.

The chain carries TRBV28 and TRBJ1-5; 7 positions agree with TRBD1. Germline V gene lookup returns CDR1 MDHEN and CDR2 SYDVKM. The CDR3 loop spans 15 amino acids. Trimming removed 4 bases from V and 4 bases from J; junction bases left unmatched: 7. The CDR3 DNA reads TGTGCCAGCAGTTCGGGACAGTACATTAATCAGCCCCAGCATTTT. Translated, it gives CASSSGQYINQPQHF.

This chain joins TRBV11-2 and TRBJ1-1; TRBD1 matches 8 bases. V gave up 3 bases and J gave up 1 base; unmatched junction bases: 4. Germline CDR1 and CDR2: SGHAT and FQNNGV. This CDR3 has 15 residues. The CDR3 spells CASSFWTGRNTEAFF. The CDR3 region has the DNA TGTGCCAGCAGCTTTTGGACAGGGAGGAACACTGAAGCTTTCTTT.

J is TRBJ2-7 and V is TRBV7-2; 11 nucleotides agree with TRBD1. With V trimmed by 1 base and J by 2 bases, 7 bases remained unmatched. The germline V gene has CDR1 SGHTA and CDR2 FQGNSA. CDR3 length: 17 amino acids. CDR3 coding DNA: TGTGCCAGCAGCTTAGATTATCTGGGACAGGGGGCCTACGAGCAGTACTTC. It specifies CASSLDYLGQGAYEQYF.

V usage is TRBV7-6 and J usage is TRBJ2-3; no clear D. Germline loops: CDR1 SGHVS, CDR2 FNYEAQ. The CDR3 covers 14 residues. V lost 5 bases, J lost 3 bases, and 12 bases lay in between. In DNA form, the CDR3 reads TGTGCCAGCAGCCAGGACCCCCGGACAGATACGCAGTATTTT. As protein: CASSQDPRTDTQYF.